The following is a TCR beta chain sequence with its context. This sample was included in a study of shared clonotypes between healthy human individuals. Naive CD8 populations comprised CD45RO-negative cells positively selected for CCR7, excluding terminally differentiated effector memory CD45RA+ cells. The protocol was immunoSEQ multiplex PCR, while the TCRdb copy is restricted to in-frame clones and leaves out a portion. This table has more than 2 million clones, 85% to 95% appearing once. Sequencing was performed on naive CD8+ T cells sorted from blood. The clonotype comes from a man aged 18 to 30 in good health.

CDR3 sequence: CASSEYGLYEQYF. The CDR3 DNA sequence: TGTGCCAGCAGTGAATACGGACTCTACGAGCAGTACTTC. This chain joins TRBV6-1 and TRBJ2-7, with D maybe TRBD2 (5 bases). The ends were cut back, 2 bases at V and 3 bases at J, with 8 bases in the middle. The length of the CDR3 is 13 residues. From germline, CDR1 is MNHNS and CDR2 SASEGT.